The T cell receptor (beta chain) described here comes from a study of beta chain features in type 1 diabetes. Overall study: Similarity in age, gender and cell yields was seen between patients and healthy donors. In all, some 100,000,000 sorted cells from all samples were analyzed. Regarding the study as a whole: A moderate, significant TCRB CDR3 shortening appeared in type 1 diabetes across four CD4+ subsets. Lower insertion and higher deletion counts appeared at VDJ junctions in type 1 diabetes patients.

As regards this clone: Its antigen is unknown.

Investigators reverse transcribed all isolated RNA, so they sequenced expressed TCRB transcripts. TCRdb's copy holds only in-frame clones and misses some; the assay was immunoSEQ multiplex PCR. The sample holds 630,000 or so clones, around 15% seen once. CD4+ naive, central memory, regulatory and stem cell-like memory cells were sorted via CD45RO/CCR7/CD25/CD127/CD95/CD27. The source is a man aged 18-30 years with type 1 diabetes. The specimen was naive CD4+ T cells from blood.

CDR3 sequence reads: CASSYGSGQPSYEQYF. CDR3 DNA: TGTGCCAGCAGTTACGGGTCGGGACAGCCCTCCTACGAGCAGTACTTC. This chain connects TRBV6-5 to TRBJ2-7; 7 nucleotides line up with TRBD1. The germline CDR1 and CDR2 sequences are MNHEY and SVGAGI. The CDR3 runs to 16 residues. The V and J ends lost 2 bases and 0 bases, in that order; junction bases with no gene match: 7.